The next 26 T cell receptor beta chains were all read from a single sample in a study of blood T cell repertoires in COVID-19. Data came from immunoSEQ multiplex PCR; TCRdb stores just in-frame clones and leaves some out. The repertoire has 400,000 to 550,000 clones, around 88% of them found once; the top ten carry approximately 4.3%. What was sequenced was peripheral blood. These receptors all stem from a woman aged 25 to 39 with acute or convalescent COVID-19.

The CDR3: CASSQGALYNEQFF. The CDR3 DNA is TGTGCCAGCAGCCAAGGGGCCCTATACAATGAGCAGTTCTTC. The chain joins TRBV14 to TRBJ2-1; D is undetermined. Deletions cut 1 base from V and 4 bases from J, with 8 bases between. The CDR3 totals 14 residues. Germline loops: CDR1 SGHDN, CDR2 FVKESK.

With regard to this clone: One end of the junction does not line up with germline, which may come from a read error. The rearrangement uses TRBV7-8 and TRBJ1-2; 7 bases fit TRBD1. The CDR3 extends over 13 amino acids. From germline, CDR1 is SGHVS and CDR2 FQNEAQ. The CDR3: CARRGGVSYGYTF. CDR3 DNA sequence: TGTGCCCGCAGGGGGGGGGTTAGCTATGGCTACACCTTC.

The CDR3 loop reads CASSVAGSQGSNQPQHF. Written as DNA, the CDR3 is TGTGCCAGCAGCGTAGCGGGATCGCAGGGGAGCAATCAGCCCCAGCATTTT. The J gene is TRBJ1-5, the V gene TRBV9, with D possibly being TRBD1 (6 bases). The ends were cut back, 0 bases at V and 1 base at J, with 14 bases in the middle. This CDR3 contains 17 residues. Germline loops: CDR1 SGDLS, CDR2 YYNGEE.

This clone was observed once. The gene calls are TRBV29-1 and TRBJ2-4; 10 bases line up with TRBD1. CDR3 length: 15 residues. Germline lookup yields CDR1 SQVTM and CDR2 ANQGSEA. V shed 5 bases and J 8 bases; nucleotides not matched to a gene: 12. This CDR3 is CSVLRDRGQRDIQYF. CDR3 nucleotide sequence: TGCAGCGTTCTCCGTGACAGGGGGCAGCGGGACATTCAGTACTTC.

CDR3 sequence (DNA): TGTGCCAGCAGCCCGACTACAGCCATATACGAGCAGTACTTC. It encodes CASSPTTAIYEQYF. V gene TRBV3-1 (or the pseudogene TRBV3-2) combines with J gene TRBJ2-7, with D possibly TRBD2 on 5 matching bases. V was cut by 4 bases and J by 4 bases, with 14 bases left in between. The germline V gene encodes CDR1 LGHDT and CDR2 YNNKEL (reference sequence). The CDR3 contains 14 residues.

The J gene is TRBJ2-1, the V gene TRBV7-3, with 9 bases aligning to TRBD2. CDR1 is SGHTA and CDR2 is FQGTGA in the germline V gene. The ends lost 5 bases at V and 8 bases at J; junction bases unmatched: 10. The CDR3 contains 15 residues. CDR3 sequence reads: CASSLGTSLIYEQFF. The CDR3 coding sequence is TGTGCCAGCAGCCTGGGGACTAGCTTAATCTATGAGCAGTTCTTC.

This chain joins TRBV11-2 and TRBJ1-1; D is uncertain. V dropped 5 bases and J dropped 6 bases, with 13 bases sitting between them. Germline CDR1 reads SGHAT; CDR2 reads FQNNGV. This CDR3 comprises 13 residues. CDR3 sequence (DNA): TGTGCCAGCAGCCCGCGGCCCAGCGCTGAAGCTTTCTTT. It is translated as CASSPRPSAEAFF.

The chain has TRBV7-3 and TRBJ1-5; possibly TRBD1 for D (5 bases). The CDR3 has 19 amino acids. V dropped 1 base and J dropped 5 bases, with 24 bases sitting between them. Germline V CDR1 and CDR2: SGHTA, FQGTGA. This chain's CDR3 is CASSLNPDSRLHNDQPQHF. The DNA of the CDR3 is TGTGCCAGCAGCTTAAATCCCGACAGCCGACTCCATAACGATCAGCCCCAGCATTTT.

The chain has TRBV4-1 and TRBJ1-2; the D gene is possibly TRBD1 (5 bases). The germline V and J ends were trimmed by 4 bases and 7 bases, with 16 bases remaining between them. CDR3 length: 14 residues. Germline CDR1 MGHRA, CDR2 YSYEKL. The CDR3 region is CASSLGGVSSGYTF. The CDR3 nucleotides read TGCGCCAGCAGCCTGGGAGGGGTTTCGAGTGGCTACACCTTC.

V gene TRBV14 combines with J gene TRBJ2-5; 9 nucleotides match TRBD2. CDR1 and CDR2 (germline): SGHDN, FVKESK. CDR3 length: 15 residues. With 3 bases clipped from V and 5 bases from J, the junction kept 7 bases outside the gene matches. CDR3 in DNA: TGTGCCAGCAGCCAGCCCTTAGCGGGGGCCGAGACCCAGTACTTC. Its protein product is CASSQPLAGAETQYF.

This clone was detected only a few times. The chain recombines TRBV2 with TRBJ1-1, with a tentative D call TRBD1 (6 bases). CDR3 length: 15 residues. Germline loops: CDR1 SNHLY, CDR2 FYNNEI. V was trimmed by 7 bases and J by 0 bases, leaving 15 bases between them. Here the CDR3 reads CASTDSQGMNTEAFF. In nucleotides, the CDR3 is TGTGCCAGCACGGACAGTCAAGGCATGAACACTGAAGCTTTCTTT.

The rearrangement joins TRBV2 to TRBJ1-1, with no clear D. Germline V gene sequence: CDR1 SNHLY, CDR2 FYNNEI. V was cut by 4 bases and J by 3 bases, with 12 bases left in between. The CDR3 sequence is 14 residues long. The CDR3 sequence: CASSGPGMDTEAFF. The CDR3 nucleotides are TGTGCCAGCAGTGGTCCGGGGATGGACACTGAAGCTTTCTTT.

This chain connects TRBV9 to TRBJ1-6; 7 bases are shared with TRBD1. The CDR3 consists of 15 residues. With V trimmed by 2 bases and J by 7 bases, 6 bases remained unmatched. CDR1 and CDR2 (germline): SGDLS, YYNGEE. Written as DNA, the CDR3 is TGTGCCAGCAGCGTCGGGGACAGCAGAAATTCACCCCTCCACTTT. Protein product: CASSVGDSRNSPLHF.

The chain is built from TRBV7-9 and TRBJ2-3; the match to TRBD2 covers 10 bases. CDR3 length equals 16 residues. After removal of 4 bases from V and 2 bases from J, the junction contained 6 bases not matched to a gene. CDR1 SEHNR and CDR2 FQNEAQ come from the germline V gene (reference sequence). The CDR3 region is CASSWERGGITDTQYF. The CDR3 bases are TGTGCCAGCAGCTGGGAGCGGGGGGGTATCACAGATACGCAGTATTTT.

The rearrangement links TRBV10-3 to TRBJ2-3; D is perhaps TRBD2 (6 bases). The CDR3 runs 14 residues. Trimming stripped 10 bases from V and 1 base from J, with 15 bases between. Germline loops: CDR1 ENHRY, CDR2 SYGVKD. CDR3 in DNA: TGTGCCACCACCAAGGTAGCGGGCACAGATACGCAGTATTTT. Protein sequence: CATTKVAGTDTQYF.

This sequence joins TRBV10-1 and TRBJ2-7, with D possibly being TRBD1 (7 bases). Germline CDR1 reads WNHNN; CDR2 reads SYGVQD (reference sequence). The CDR3 totals 16 residues. V was cut by 0 bases and J by 5 bases, with 17 bases left in between. As DNA, the CDR3 is TGCGCCAGCAGTGAGTCGTCGACAACAGGGGAGGACGAGCAGTACTTC. It yields the protein CASSESSTTGEDEQYF.

This clone was observed a single time. The chain carries TRBV11-3 and TRBJ2-7; 8 positions agree with TRBD1. V lost 5 bases, J lost 5 bases, and 20 bases stayed unmatched. Germline assignment: CDR1 SGHNT and CDR2 YENEEA. The CDR3 is 18 residues long. This CDR3 is CASSRGGRGRLGRDEQYF. CDR3 sequence (DNA): TGTGCCAGCAGCCGAGGCGGCAGGGGGCGCTTGGGGCGCGACGAGCAGTACTTC.

This sequence joins TRBV7-8 and TRBJ2-7; tentatively, D is TRBD2 (5 bases). V dropped 0 bases and J dropped 0 bases, with 12 bases sitting between them. Germline V gene data show CDR1 as SGHVS and CDR2 as FQNEAQ. The CDR3 covers 16 residues. The CDR3 reads CASSLAAGLVSYEQYF. Here the CDR3 DNA reads TGTGCCAGCAGCTTAGCTGCCGGACTGGTCTCCTACGAGCAGTACTTC.

This clone was detected only a few times. The chain couples TRBV5-1 to TRBJ1-6; a weak D match, TRBD1 (6 bases). The CDR3 has 15 amino acids. The ends were cut back, 1 base at V and 7 bases at J, with 12 bases in the middle. Germline V CDR1 and CDR2: SGHRS, YFSETQ. CDR3 residues: CASSLTGWENSPLHF. Here the CDR3 DNA reads TGCGCCAGCAGCTTGACAGGGTGGGAGAATTCACCCCTCCACTTT.

The V call is TRBV7-9, the J call TRBJ1-2, with D perhaps matching TRBD1 (6 bases). CDR1 is SEHNR and CDR2 is FQNEAQ in the germline V gene (reference sequence). V lost 5 bases and J lost 4, with 14 bases in between. CDR3 length: 14 amino acids. The CDR3 DNA sequence: TGTGCCAGCAGCACCGCCGGGGGGCCCTATGGCTACACCTTC. Its translation is CASSTAGGPYGYTF. The full variable domain, completed using reference TRBV7-9 and TRBJ1-2, is DTGVSQNPRHKITKRGQNVTFRCDPISEHNRLYWYRQTLGQGPEFLTYFQNEAQLEKSRLLSDRFSAERPKGSFSTLEIQRTEQGDSAMYLCASSTAGGPYGYTFGSGTRLTVV.

For the CDR3, the DNA is TGTGCCAGCAGCTTGGACGGCGGACAGGGACGGCTTTCACCCCTCCACTTT. This gives the protein CASSLDGGQGRLSPLHF. The chain couples TRBV5-6 to TRBJ1-6; TRBD1 matches at 8 bases. Germline V gene lookup returns CDR1 SGHDT and CDR2 YYEEEE. V shed 0 bases, J shed 9 bases, and the junction held 11 bases outside the gene matches. This CDR3 is built from 17 residues.

This chain uses TRBV14 with TRBJ1-5, with TRBD1 matching 7 bases. V lost 1 base and J lost 0; bases outside the gene matches: 12. The germline V gene has CDR1 SGHDN and CDR2 FVKESK. CDR3 size: 19 residues. The CDR3 here is CASSQVVNRGWVSNQPQHF. For the CDR3, the DNA is TGTGCCAGCAGCCAAGTCGTTAACAGGGGATGGGTTAGCAATCAGCCCCAGCATTTT.

Notes on this clone: In the same sample, other DNA sequences code for this CDR3. This chain uses TRBV19 with TRBJ1-1, with D hard to call. V was cut by 0 bases and J by 6 bases, with 8 bases left in between. Germline-derived CDR1 and CDR2 are LNHDA and SQIVND (reference sequence). The CDR3 runs 13 residues. Written as DNA, the CDR3 is TGTGCCAGTAGTATAGATCCCGGGTCTGAAGCTTTCTTT. Protein: CASSIDPGSEAFF. Complete variable domain (other parts from reference TRBV19 and TRBJ1-1): DGGITQSPKYLFRKEGQNVTLSCEQNLNHDAMYWYRQDPGQGLRLIYYSQIVNDFQKGDIAEGYSVSREKKESFPLTVTSAQKNPTAFYLCASSIDPGSEAFFGQGTRLTVV.

This clone was seen once. The DNA of the CDR3 is TGTGCCATCGATAGCGGGCTTTCCTACGAGCAGTACTTC. Amino acids: CAIDSGLSYEQYF. The chain joins TRBV10-3 to TRBJ2-7, with 7 bases matching TRBD2. This CDR3 has 13 amino acids. Germline loops: CDR1 ENHRY, CDR2 SYGVKD. J was trimmed by 1 base and V by 8 bases; bases with no gene match: 5.

V usage is TRBV4-1 and J usage is TRBJ1-1; no clear D. V lost 7 bases and J 5 bases, leaving 17 bases between the germline ends. CDR1 is MGHRA and CDR2 is YSYEKL in the germline V gene. This CDR3 has 14 residues. Here the CDR3 reads CASKGRTSGTEAFF. DNA for the CDR3: TGCGCCAGCAAAGGGAGGACCTCGGGGACTGAAGCTTTCTTT.

This rearrangement joins TRBV28 to TRBJ1-1, with a weak D call TRBD1 (5 bases). Germline lookup yields CDR1 MDHEN and CDR2 SYDVKM. This CDR3 is 12 amino acids long. Trimming removed 11 bases from V and 1 base from J, with 11 bases in between. The CDR3 loop is CAGSQGNTEAFF. CDR3 nucleotides: TGTGCCGGATCTCAGGGGAACACTGAAGCTTTCTTT.